This T cell receptor (beta chain) appears in the sequencing data of a study of T cells after yellow fever vaccination. Whole-study findings and limits: Reappearance after the booster was seen for most primary-vaccination clones, at 95% to 97% CD4 and 88% CD8. It was a small share of clonotypes that appeared in both CD4 and CD8 compartments. There was a possibility that FACS-sorted repertoires contained abundant clonotypes contaminating from the bulk population.

Template switching by 5'RACE produced TCR cDNA, adding a universal primer site and UMIs. A single record per CDR3 protein comes from TCRdb applying MiXCR to the 5' RACE reads. The sample holds roughly 500,000 distinct CDR3 sequences; approximately 21% are singletons and the top ten take approximately 14%. This CDR3 region has 12 residues. V was trimmed by 3 bases and J by 3 bases, leaving 3 bases between them. The V gene's germline CDR1 is ENHRY and CDR2 SYGVKD. Regarding this clonotype: Its cognate antigen is unknown.

This sample comprised PBMCs, obtained 15 days after the yellow fever booster vaccination. The TCR sequence derives from a man younger than 45 who received the YFV17D yellow fever vaccine. V and J are TRBV10-3 and TRBJ1-5, with D unclear. The CDR3 loop is CAISDYNQPQHF. CDR3 nucleotides: TGTGCCATCAGTGATTACAATCAGCCCCAGCATTTT.